Here is one TCR beta chain with its context. The PCR used 60 Vbeta and 13 Jbeta primers. Clones were read by immunoSEQ multiplex PCR, and TCRdb kept only the in-frame ones, dropping some. The sample has around 150,000 clones; about 85% are singletons. The CDR3 spans 14 residues. V dropped 0 bases and J dropped 7; count of bases not matched to a gene: 3. CDR1 and CDR2 from the germline V gene are SGHRS and YFSETQ. This record comes from a study of cytomegalovirus exposure and HLA in healthy donors. The specimen sequenced was PBMCs. The TCR was taken from a human donor in good health. The rearrangement links TRBV5-1 to TRBJ1-4; 7 nucleotides align to TRBD1. The DNA for the CDR3 is TGCGCCAGCAGCTTGGGGGCAGGGGGTGAAAAACTGTTTTTT. Translation gives CASSLGAGGEKLFF.